The 18 T cell receptor beta chains listed next were all sequenced from one sample in a study of T cells in Graves' hyperthyroidism and ophthalmopathy. From RNA transcripts, TCR beta CDR3 regions were amplified. During a first-round RT-PCR of the TCR CDR3, the HTBI primer set was used. TCRdb fed the multiplex PCR reads into MiXCR, producing one record per CDR3 protein. The table lists about 580,000 distinct CDR3 sequences, around 13% of them singletons. The sequenced sample consisted of blood. The receptors originated from a woman aged 25 to 45 with Graves' hyperthyroidism that later progressed to Graves' ophthalmopathy.

The chain links TRBV4-2 to TRBJ2-7, with D possibly matching TRBD2 (6 bases). Germline loops: CDR1 LGHNA, CDR2 YNFKEQ. The CDR3 has 19 residues. Trimming pared 1 base from V and 0 bases from J, leaving 22 bases between. The DNA for the CDR3 is TGTGCCAGCAGCCAAGGCGGGGTAGCGGATTATCAAAGCTCCTACGAGCAGTACTTC. Protein sequence: CASSQGGVADYQSSYEQYF.

Only a few counts were recorded for this clonotype. Likely a read error: the CDR3 ends without its conserved phenylalanine or tryptophan. No DNA is shown, since the ends of the CDR3 on it are uncertain; the CDR3 is the one TCRdb lists. The chain has TRBV7-3 and TRBJ1-3; TRBD1, the D gene given by the table, was not confirmed from the DNA. The CDR3 is 16 residues long, counting both termini. Germline CDR1 is SGHTA and CDR2 is FQGTGA. The CDR3 loop reads CASSLDSPSSGNTICL.

The chain links TRBV20-1 to TRBJ2-3, with D unresolved. V lost 4 bases and J 3 bases, leaving 14 bases between the germline ends. Germline V gives CDR1 DFQATT, CDR2 SNEGSKA (reference sequence). The CDR3 length is 14 residues. CDR3 sequence reads: CSAISAEKTDTQYF. The CDR3 nucleotides read TGCAGTGCTATATCGGCGGAGAAAACAGATACGCAGTATTTT.

With regard to this clonotype: A much larger clone differs by one base, so this may be a read error. The rearrangement joins TRBV11-3 to TRBJ2-1; TRBD2 matches at 7 bases. The germline gives CDR1 SGHNT, CDR2 YENEEA. This CDR3 contains 17 residues. The CDR3 loop reads CASSLVRGGSSYNEQIF. CDR3 in DNA: TGTGCCAGCAGCTTAGTACGGGGCGGGAGCTCCTACAATGAGCAGATCTTC.

Ten or more counts support this clonotype. The chain combines TRBV5-1 with TRBJ2-7; tentative D call: TRBD1 (6 bases). V was shortened by 4 bases and J by 6 bases, with 20 bases between the two germline ends. Germline V gene data show CDR1 as SGHRS and CDR2 as YFSETQ. CDR3 length equals 15 residues. CDR3 sequence: CASSPPGHQPREQYF. DNA of the CDR3: TGCGCCAGCAGCCCGCCGGGACACCAGCCTCGCGAGCAGTACTTC.

This clonotype was seen ten or more times. The chain joins TRBV12-3 or TRBV12-4 to TRBJ2-1; 9 nucleotides agree with TRBD2. The trim removed 6 bases at V and 3 bases at J, leaving 9 bases unmatched. This CDR3 spans 16 amino acids. CDR3 protein: CASRAVAGALYNEQFF. CDR3 DNA sequence: TGTGCCAGCAGGGCGGTAGCGGGAGCTCTCTACAATGAGCAGTTCTTC.

This clonotype was observed many times. The V call is TRBV24-1, the J call TRBJ1-1; TRBD1 aligns across 10 bases. Per the germline V gene, CDR1 is KGHDR and CDR2 is SFDVKD. V was clipped by 2 bases and J by 0 bases; unmatched bases: 5. This CDR3 has 17 residues. This CDR3 reads CATSDSGQGGLNTEAFF. The CDR3 DNA sequence: TGTGCCACCAGTGATTCAGGACAGGGGGGACTGAACACTGAAGCTTTCTTT.

This clonotype was picked up many times. This chain joins TRBV7-2 and TRBJ1-4; D perhaps matches TRBD1 (5 bases). Germline V gene lookup returns CDR1 SGHTA and CDR2 FQGNSA. V lost 5 bases, J lost 8 bases, and 15 bases lay in between. This CDR3 is built from 14 residues. Here the CDR3 reads CASSPGTVGEKLFF. The CDR3 DNA sequence: TGTGCCAGCAGCCCCGGGACGGTAGGGGAAAAACTGTTTTTT.

Many counts were recorded for this clonotype. This chain joins TRBV19 and TRBJ2-2, with TRBD1 matching 7 bases. The J segment lost 4 bases and the V segment lost 5 bases, leaving 7 bases of the junction unmatched. From germline, CDR1 is LNHDA and CDR2 SQIVND (reference sequence). The CDR3 loop spans 15 amino acids. Here the CDR3 DNA reads TGTGCCAGTAGTCCTAGGACAGGCTCCACCGGGGAGCTGTTTTTT. Protein sequence: CASSPRTGSTGELFF.

This clonotype was recorded a few times. The V gene is TRBV24-1, the J gene TRBJ1-2; possible D gene TRBD1, 5 bases. This CDR3 has 14 residues. The ends were cut back, 4 bases at V and 2 bases at J, with 10 bases in the middle. CDR1 is KGHDR and CDR2 is SFDVKD in the germline V gene. CDR3 DNA: TGTGCCACCAGTGACCTGGGACTCAACTATGGCTACACCTTC. As protein: CATSDLGLNYGYTF.

J is TRBJ1-1 and V is TRBV15, with 8 nucleotides matching TRBD1. J gave up 5 bases and V 3 bases, and 5 bases lay outside the gene matches. The germline V gene encodes CDR1 LNHNV and CDR2 YYDKDF (reference sequence). CDR3 length equals 14 residues. CDR3 nucleotide sequence: TGTGCCACCAGCAGTGACAGGGGATCTACTGAAGCTTTCTTT. Protein: CATSSDRGSTEAFF.

The gene calls are TRBV20-1 and TRBJ2-1; 10 bases map to TRBD2. Germline V gives CDR1 DFQATT, CDR2 SNEGSKA (reference sequence). The V and J ends lost 5 bases and 9 bases, in that order; junction bases with no gene match: 7. CDR3 length equals 13 residues. CDR3 region: CSADYSGGLEQFF. CDR3 bases: TGCAGTGCTGATTATAGCGGGGGGCTTGAGCAGTTCTTC.

Notes on this clonotype: A clone one base away is much larger, so this may be a read error. The rearrangement links TRBV7-6 to TRBJ2-5, with D perhaps TRBD2 (6 bases). CDR1 and CDR2 from the germline V gene are SGHVS and FNYEAQ. The CDR3 sequence is 14 residues long. DNA of the CDR3: TGTGCCAGCAGCTCCGGACTACCCCAAGGGACCCAGTACTTC. Amino acid sequence: CASSSGLPQGTQYF.

This clonotype was counted at least ten times. The V and J genes are TRBV6-1 and TRBJ2-2; D unresolved. Between the trimmed V and J ends, which lost 8 bases and 2 bases, there was a span of 15 bases. This CDR3 has 15 residues. CDR1 is MNHNS, CDR2 SASEGT, per germline. The CDR3, as DNA: TGTGCCAGCCAAGGAGCAGGACCTAACACCGGGGAGCTGTTTTTT. This translates into CASQGAGPNTGELFF.

This clonotype has just a few counts. This chain joins TRBV7-8 and TRBJ1-5; no definite D call. Trimming left V 3 bases short and J 7 bases short, with 10 bases between. Germline CDR1 reads SGHVS; CDR2 reads FQNEAQ. The CDR3 consists of 13 residues. CDR3 loop: CASSFFEDQPQHF. The CDR3 DNA is TGTGCCAGCAGCTTTTTCGAGGACCAGCCCCAGCATTTT.

J is TRBJ2-5 and V is TRBV4-2; TRBD2 matches at 7 bases. V lost 0 bases, J lost 6 bases, and 16 bases stayed unmatched. CDR1 is LGHNA and CDR2 is YNFKEQ in the germline V gene. This CDR3 is 18 amino acids long. In DNA form, the CDR3 reads TGTGCCAGCAGCCAAGAGGGGCTAGCGGCCCCGGGGACGAAGACCCAGTACTTC. It yields the protein CASSQEGLAAPGTKTQYF.

This clonotype was recorded many times. The chain links TRBV28 to TRBJ1-1; D not certain. V lost 5 bases to trimming and J lost 1 base, with 17 bases between them. The germline V gene has CDR1 MDHEN and CDR2 SYDVKM. The CDR3 spans 16 residues. The CDR3 loop reads CASSTHPAPGNTEAFF. DNA of the CDR3: TGTGCCAGCAGTACGCACCCAGCCCCGGGGAACACTGAAGCTTTCTTT. Combining the CDR3 with reference TRBV28 and TRBJ1-1 gives the whole variable domain DVKVTQSSRYLVKRTGEKVFLECVQDMDHENMFWYRQDPGLGLRLIYFSYDVKMKEKGDIPEGYSVSREKKERFSLILESASTNQTSMYLCASSTHPAPGNTEAFFGQGTRLTVV.

This clonotype was recorded a few times. The rearrangement uses TRBV5-6 and TRBJ2-5; TRBD2 is a possible D gene (6 bases). Trimming pared 5 bases from V and 3 bases from J, leaving 17 bases between. CDR3 length equals 15 residues. The germline CDR1 and CDR2 sequences are SGHDT and YYEEEE. The CDR3: CASSFILASEETQYF. As DNA, the CDR3 is TGTGCCAGCAGTTTCATACTAGCCAGTGAAGAGACCCAGTACTTC.